These 16 T cell receptor beta chains were sequenced from one sample in a study of CD8 T cells in Susac syndrome (dated by TCRdb to the late 2010s). Libraries came from the immunoSEQ multiplex PCR assay. RNA was extracted with the RNeasy kit and about 0.5 to 1 ug was reverse transcribed using random hexamers. TCRdb passed the public sequencing reads through fastp at Q25 and MiXCR, retaining productive beta sequences. Identical CDR3 proteins give one entry, which carries the most common genes and DNA. This sample lists over 350,000 distinct CDR3 sequences; around 85% were detected once. The top ten constitute about 0.12% of the sample. Sequenced input: CD8+ T cells from PBMCs. Receptor source: a human donor with multiple sclerosis.

This sequence joins TRBV5-5 and TRBJ2-3, with D hard to call. Germline-derived CDR1 and CDR2 are SGHKS and YYEKEE (reference sequence). The CDR3 has 13 residues. Deletions cut 4 bases from V and 2 bases from J, with 8 bases between. CDR3 sequence: CASSPILTDTQYF. DNA of the CDR3: TGTGCCAGCAGCCCTATTCTCACAGATACGCAGTATTTT.

This clonotype has only one observation. This chain joins TRBV21-1 and TRBJ2-3; the table's D call, TRBD1, has no DNA check behind it. TRBV21-1 is deemed a pseudogene. The CDR3 is 13 residues long. The CDR3 coding sequence is TGTGCCAGCGAACACAGGGGCACAGATACGCAGTATTTT. Amino acids: CASEHRGTDTQYF.

The chain is built from TRBV6-1 and TRBJ1-2; D gene uncertain. Looked up from germline, CDR1 is MNHNS and CDR2 is SASEGT. This CDR3 is built from 13 residues. Deletions cut 3 bases from V and 8 bases from J, with 13 bases between. The CDR3 reads CASSEGFLGGYTF. The CDR3 region has the DNA TGTGCCAGCAGTGAGGGATTCCTTGGAGGCTACACCTTC.

The V and J genes are TRBV4-1 and TRBJ2-2; 8 bases map to TRBD2. The CDR3 is made up of 14 amino acids. Trimming cost V 3 bases and J 6 bases; bases outside gene matches: 3. Germline V lookup: CDR1 MGHRA, CDR2 YSYEKL. CDR3 residues: CASSHPGLAGELFF. In nucleotides, the CDR3 is TGCGCCAGCAGCCACCCGGGACTAGCCGGGGAGCTGTTTTTT.

J is TRBJ2-7 and V is TRBV13; D is uncertain. The CDR3 consists of 11 residues. The germline gives CDR1 PRHDT, CDR2 FYEKMQ (reference sequence). Between the trimmed V and J ends, which lost 3 bases and 5 bases, there was a span of 5 bases. As DNA, the CDR3 is TGTGCCAGCAGCTTCGACGACGAGCAGTACTTC. It translates to CASSFDDEQYF.

The chain is built from TRBV6-1 and TRBJ1-5; no clear D. Germline CDR1 is MNHNS and CDR2 is SASEGT. The ends were cut back, 1 base at V and 5 bases at J, with 15 bases in the middle. The CDR3 covers 16 residues. The CDR3 DNA reads TGTGCCAGCAGTGAAGTGGCGGGGATGGAGTATCAGCCCCAGCATTTT. This sequence encodes CASSEVAGMEYQPQHF.

The rearrangement uses TRBV5-1 and TRBJ2-7; a possible D gene is TRBD2 (6 bases). CDR1 and CDR2 from the germline V gene are SGHRS and YFSETQ. This CDR3 comprises 14 residues. The ends were cut back, 2 bases at V and 6 bases at J, with 15 bases in the middle. CDR3 residues: CASSFARLEGEQYF. In nucleotides, the CDR3 is TGCGCCAGCAGCTTTGCCAGGCTGGAGGGCGAGCAGTACTTC.

The rearrangement links TRBV5-4 to TRBJ2-7; 8 bases line up with TRBD2. Trimming took 4 bases from V and 4 from J; bases not matched to a gene: 13. Germline CDR1 reads SGHNT; CDR2 reads YYREEE (reference sequence). There are 16 residues in the CDR3. The CDR3 loop is CASSPDRTSLPYEQYF. Here the CDR3 DNA reads TGTGCCAGCAGCCCAGACAGGACTAGCCTTCCTTACGAGCAGTACTTC.

The V and J genes are TRBV14 and TRBJ2-3, with D perhaps TRBD1 or TRBD2 (6 bases each). Trimming stripped 0 bases from V and 2 bases from J, with 12 bases between. This CDR3 has 16 amino acids. Germline assignment: CDR1 SGHDN and CDR2 FVKESK. The CDR3 DNA reads TGTGCCAGCAGCCAAGATTGGGGGGCTAACACAGATACGCAGTATTTT. It specifies CASSQDWGANTDTQYF.

The CDR3 is CASSFTQGNTEAFF. CDR3 in DNA: TGTGCCAGCAGCTTTACGCAGGGGAACACTGAAGCTTTCTTT. This chain joins TRBV7-9 and TRBJ1-1; tentatively, D is TRBD1 (5 bases). V lost 3 bases to trimming and J lost 1 base, with 9 bases between them. The CDR3 totals 14 residues. Germline lookup yields CDR1 SEHNR and CDR2 FQNEAQ (reference sequence).

This CDR3 is CASSELEINEKLFF. In DNA, the CDR3 is TGTGCCAGCAGTGAACTGGAGATTAATGAAAAACTGTTTTTT. This sequence joins TRBV6-1 and TRBJ1-4; D unresolved. The V end was cut by 2 bases, the J end by 4 bases, with 8 bases between. This CDR3 region has 14 residues. CDR1 MNHNS and CDR2 SASEGT come from the germline V gene.

The chain combines TRBV4-1 with TRBJ2-7, with TRBD1 identical over 9 bases. With 6 bases clipped from V and 4 bases from J, the junction kept 7 bases outside the gene matches. The CDR3 runs 14 residues. From germline, CDR1 is MGHRA and CDR2 YSYEKL. The chain's CDR3 is CASSHRTGVYEQYF. The CDR3 DNA reads TGCGCCAGCAGTCACCGGACAGGGGTTTACGAGCAGTACTTC.

The chain carries TRBV29-1 and TRBJ2-7, with D possibly being TRBD1 (6 bases). CDR3 length: 14 amino acids. V was clipped by 7 bases and J by 5 bases, with 21 bases between them. Germline assignment: CDR1 SQVTM and CDR2 ANQGSEA. CDR3 nucleotides: TGCAGCGCCACCTTTCCGGGACAACCAGACGAGCAGTACTTC. This encodes CSATFPGQPDEQYF.

V and J are TRBV6-4 and TRBJ2-3; no clear D. Germline V lookup: CDR1 MRHNA, CDR2 SNTAGT. The V end lost 2 bases, the J end lost 6 bases, and 9 bases lay between the germline ends. This CDR3 is 13 amino acids long. This CDR3 is CASSDGAWDTQYF. CDR3 nucleotide sequence: TGTGCCAGCAGTGACGGCGCTTGGGATACGCAGTATTTT.

The CDR3 sequence: CASSIGQGLPNEQFF. The CDR3 DNA reads TGTGCCAGCAGCATTGGACAGGGTCTCCCCAATGAGCAGTTCTTC. The chain uses TRBV9 and TRBJ2-1; 8 bases fit TRBD1. V shed 4 bases, J shed 6 bases, and the junction held 9 bases outside the gene matches. The germline V gene encodes CDR1 SGDLS and CDR2 YYNGEE. CDR3 length equals 15 residues.

The chain carries TRBV4-1 and TRBJ2-7, with D possibly TRBD2 on 5 matching bases. The V gene's germline CDR1 is MGHRA and CDR2 YSYEKL. V was shortened by 0 bases and J by 4 bases, with 10 bases between the two germline ends. CDR3 size: 14 residues. The CDR3 nucleotides are TGCGCCAGCAGCCAAGAAAAGGACTCTTACGAGCAGTACTTC. Its translation: CASSQEKDSYEQYF.